These T cell receptor beta chains were read from a single sample in a study of CD8 T cells in ankylosing spondylitis. TCRdb itself ran the 5' RACE reads through MiXCR, one entry per CDR3 protein. The sample holds 290,000 or so distinct CDR3 sequences, around 20% seen once. The material sequenced was blood, either unsorted or a sorted T cell fraction (not recorded which). The receptors shown here come from a female donor with ankylosing spondylitis or in good health (not recorded which). Both conserved end residues are part of each CDR3. A D gene is named only where the DNA matches it firmly. The listing skips clone size in some rows; elsewhere it reads once, few, many or a size class.

15	few	TRBV20-1	TRBJ2-5	NA	TGCAGTGCTCGAGTTCCCCGGGGACTCCAAGAGACCCAGTACTTC	CSARVPRGLQETQYF
13	few	TRBV7-2	TRBJ2-1	TRBD2	TGTGCCAGCAGCAACGGGCGGGAGAATGAGCAGTTCTTC	CASSNGRENEQFF
12	NA	TRBV4-2	TRBJ1-1	NA	TGTGCCAGCAGCCAAAGCTTCGTTCCAGCTTTCTTT	CASSQSFVPAFF
20	few	TRBV6-8	TRBJ2-5	TRBD2	TGTGCCAGCAGCCTATCTTCGGGACTAGCGGGAGAGGTAGGCGAAGAGACCCAGTACTTC	CASSLSSGLAGEVGEETQYF
16	many	TRBV28	TRBJ2-7	TRBD1	TGTGCCAGCACACCCACCAGGACAGGGGGCACCTACGAGCAGTACTTC	CASTPTRTGGTYEQYF
16	few	TRBV20-1	TRBJ1-2	NA	TGCAGTGCCCTAACGGACAGCCGCGGATGGAAGGATGGCTACACCTTC	CSALTDSRGWKDGYTF
12	few	TRBV20-1	TRBJ2-7	TRBD2	TGCAGTGGGGGCGGGAGCTCCTACGAGCAGTACTTC	CSGGGSSYEQYF
14	NA	TRBV6-4	TRBJ2-2	TRBD2	TGTGCCAGCGGGAGTAGCGGGATAGCCGGGGAGCTGTTTTTT	CASGSSGIAGELFF
13	few	TRBV20-1	TRBJ1-2	NA	TGCAGTGCTAGCCCCCCCGGGTTTAATGGCTACACCTTC	CSASPPGFNGYTF
14	NA	TRBV7-2	TRBJ1-2	NA	TGTGCCAGCAGCTTAGCAGCCTGGAGCTATGGCTACACCTTC	CASSLAAWSYGYTF
13	NA	TRBV29-1	TRBJ1-4	NA	TGCAGCGTTGTTAGCTCAGTCAATGAAAAGCTGTTTTTT	CSVVSSVNEKLFF
16	NA	TRBV6-1	TRBJ2-2	TRBD1	TGTGCCAGCACACCTCAGGGGGCCTCGAACACCGGGGAGCTGTTTTTT	CASTPQGASNTGELFF
12	NA	TRBV20-1	TRBJ2-1	NA	TGCAGTGCTAGAGGGGATCCTAATGAGCAGTTCTTC	CSARGDPNEQFF
12	few	TRBV19	TRBJ2-3	TRBD1	TGTGCCAGTAGTCCGACAGGGGCCAACCAGTATTTT	CASSPTGANQYF
13	NA	TRBV14	TRBJ2-7	NA	TGTGCCAGCAGCCAAACTAATCGAGGACGGCAGTACTTC	CASSQTNRGRQYF
15	few	TRBV7-9	TRBJ1-1	NA	TGTGCCAGCAGCTTAGCTTCAGGGGCTGAGTTTTTGGCTTTCTTT	CASSLASGAEFLAFF
13	NA	TRBV4-2	TRBJ2-5	NA	TGTGCCAGCAGCCAAGAGTTCGGTGAGACCCAGTACTTC	CASSQEFGETQYF
14	many	TRBV7-2	TRBJ2-5	NA	TGTGCCAGCAGCTTAGGGGTTGATGGGGAGACCCAGTACTTC	CASSLGVDGETQYF